Following are 19 T cell receptor beta chains from one sample sequenced in a study of glioma-infiltrating T cells after dendritic cell vaccination. TCRdb's copy holds only in-frame clones and misses some; the assay was immunoSEQ multiplex PCR. The sample lists around 10,000 clones; 70% to 85% were seen once. Indicated time point: after dendritic cell vaccination, including at tumor progression/relapse. Sequenced here: blood, sampled after dendritic cell vaccination. The origin of the receptors is a human donor with glioblastoma.

The chain employs TRBV7-6 and TRBJ2-7; 13 bases map to TRBD2. J lost 4 bases, V lost 1 base, and 4 bases had no gene match. CDR1 and CDR2 (germline): SGHVS, FNYEAQ. The CDR3 is made up of 16 amino acids. The CDR3 protein is CASSLGGLAGIYEQYF. In DNA, the CDR3 is TGTGCCAGCAGCTTAGGGGGACTAGCGGGAATTTACGAGCAGTACTTC.

The rearrangement links TRBV10-3 to TRBJ1-1, with D possibly being TRBD1 (5 bases). The CDR3 is 13 amino acids. Germline values: CDR1 ENHRY, CDR2 SYGVKD. V was trimmed by 6 bases and J by 5 bases, leaving 13 bases between them. CDR3 bases: TGTGCCATCAGCCCCGGCAGGGCGACTGAAGCTTTCTTT. Its protein is CAISPGRATEAFF.

This chain joins TRBV27 and TRBJ1-1; no definite D call. This CDR3 is built from 15 residues. V was pared by 5 bases and J by 1 base, with 14 bases between. Germline V CDR1 and CDR2: MNHEY, SMNVEV (reference sequence). In nucleotides, the CDR3 is TGTGCCAGCAGTACGGGGAGGACGCGGAACACTGAAGCTTTCTTT. It encodes CASSTGRTRNTEAFF.

The chain is built from TRBV6-5 and TRBJ1-1; D is unclear. Germline CDR1 MNHEY, CDR2 SVGAGI. V shed 5 bases and J shed 0 bases, with 13 bases lying between them. The CDR3 is 15 residues long. The CDR3 sequence: CASSHKTDLNTEAFF. CDR3 nucleotides: TGTGCCAGCAGTCACAAGACGGACTTGAACACTGAAGCTTTCTTT.

The chain has TRBV18 and TRBJ1-3; 7 bases are shared with TRBD1. V shed 3 bases, J shed 0 bases, and the junction held 8 bases outside the gene matches. The CDR3 is 17 residues long. Germline V lookup: CDR1 KGHSH, CDR2 LQKENI. The CDR3 DNA sequence: TGTGCCAGCTCACCCCGTTCGGGACAGACCTCTGGAAACACCATATATTTT. This gives the protein CASSPRSGQTSGNTIYF. The whole variable domain, remainder taken from reference TRBV18 and TRBJ1-3, is NAGVMQNPRHLVRRRGQEARLRCSPMKGHSHVYWYRQLPEEGLKFMVYLQKENIIDESGMPKERFSAEFPKEGPSILRIQQVVRGDSAAYFCASSPRSGQTSGNTIYFGEGSWLTVV.

A remark on this clone: Mismatch with germline at one junction end may stem from a read error. This sequence joins TRBV7-9 and TRBJ2-5, with a weak D call TRBD2 (6 bases). CDR3 length: 15 amino acids. CDR1 SEHNR and CDR2 FQNEAQ come from the germline V gene (reference sequence). The CDR3 bases are TGTGCCAGCAGCCTAGCGAGCACACTAAGAGAGACCCAGTACTTC. Protein product: CASSLASTLRETQYF.

This rearrangement joins TRBV5-1 to TRBJ2-7, with 11 bases that match TRBD2. V gave up 0 bases and J gave up 6 bases; unmatched junction bases: 5. The CDR3 sequence is 15 residues long. In germline, CDR1 is SGHRS, CDR2 YFSETQ. This CDR3 reads CASSLGLAGLGEQYF. The CDR3 DNA sequence: TGCGCCAGCAGCTTGGGACTAGCGGGACTAGGCGAGCAGTACTTC.

The gene calls are TRBV12-5 and TRBJ1-5, with D tentatively TRBD1 (5 bases). Trimming left V 10 bases short and J 0 bases short, with 22 bases between. The CDR3 sequence is 17 residues long. Germline assignment: CDR1 LGHNT and CDR2 FRNRAP. This CDR3 reads CANAIETKGVSNQPQHF. The CDR3 DNA is TGTGCTAATGCCATCGAGACAAAAGGGGTTAGCAATCAGCCCCAGCATTTT.

V gene TRBV5-1 combines with J gene TRBJ2-3; perhaps TRBD2 as D (6 bases). The CDR3 extends over 16 amino acids. Trimming took 2 bases from V and 5 from J, leaving 18 bases between them. The germline CDR1 and CDR2 sequences are SGHRS and YFSETQ. The CDR3 here is CASSFGRPMGGDTQYF. The CDR3 nucleotides read TGCGCCAGCAGCTTTGGCAGGCCAATGGGGGGAGATACGCAGTATTTT.

The rearrangement joins TRBV4-3 to TRBJ1-1; D unclear. The CDR3 loop spans 13 amino acids. The germline CDR1 and CDR2 sequences are LGHNA and YSLEER. Trimming removed 0 bases at V and 5 bases at J, with 7 bases between. CDR3 DNA sequence: TGCGCCAGCAGCCAAGAAGGAGGAACTGAAGCTTTCTTT. It specifies CASSQEGGTEAFF.

V is TRBV19 and J is TRBJ1-6, with D possibly being TRBD1 (5 bases). Germline V gene lookup returns CDR1 LNHDA and CDR2 SQIVND (reference sequence). CDR3 size: 14 residues. V gave up 9 bases and J gave up 2 bases, with 11 bases separating them. Here the CDR3 reads CASDGGTYNSPLHF. The CDR3 nucleotides are TGTGCCAGCGACGGGGGTACCTATAATTCACCCCTCCACTTT.

The V call is TRBV28, the J call TRBJ2-1; 7 nucleotides match TRBD2. CDR3 length: 15 amino acids. Germline V lookup: CDR1 MDHEN, CDR2 SYDVKM. Trimming removed 3 bases from V and 5 bases from J; junction bases left unmatched: 7. The CDR3 here is CASSFGLAVDNEQFF. CDR3 nucleotide sequence: TGTGCCAGCAGTTTCGGGCTAGCGGTAGACAATGAGCAGTTCTTC.

V gene TRBV28 combines with J gene TRBJ1-2; no definite D call. Looked up from germline, CDR1 is MDHEN and CDR2 is SYDVKM. The CDR3 is 12 residues long. The V gene lost 6 bases and the J gene lost 8 bases, with 13 bases spanning the gap. The CDR3 loop reads CASRKRTGGYTF. The CDR3 DNA reads TGTGCCAGCAGGAAGCGGACTGGGGGCTACACCTTC.

V gene TRBV30 combines with J gene TRBJ1-3; no reliable D call. Trimming left V 5 bases short and J 4 bases short, with 12 bases between. Per the germline V gene, CDR1 is GTSNPN and CDR2 is SVGIG (reference sequence). CDR3 size: 13 residues. The CDR3 DNA sequence: TGTGCCTGGGGGGTCGCGGGGGGAAACACCATATATTTT. Translated: CAWGVAGGNTIYF. The variable domain in full, with the rest retrieved from reference TRBV30 and TRBJ1-3, is SQTIHQWPATLVQPVGSPLSLECTVEGTSNPNLYWYRQAAGRGLQLLFYSVGIGQISSEVPQNLSASRPQDRQFILSSKKLLLSDSGFYLCAWGVAGGNTIYFGEGSWLTVV.

The V and J genes are TRBV19 and TRBJ2-7; 7 bases agree with TRBD1. The CDR3 loop spans 14 amino acids. V shed 3 bases, J shed 3 bases, and the junction held 5 bases outside the gene matches. Germline CDR1 is LNHDA and CDR2 is SQIVND (reference sequence). The CDR3, as DNA: TGTGCCAGTAGTATTAACAGGGGTAACTACGAGCAGTACTTC. This gives the protein CASSINRGNYEQYF.

The chain links TRBV14 to TRBJ2-2; D is unclear. This CDR3 spans 14 amino acids. Germline V lookup: CDR1 SGHDN, CDR2 FVKESK. The V end lost 3 bases, the J end lost 7 bases, and 12 bases lay between the germline ends. For the CDR3, the DNA is TGTGCCAGCAGCCAGCGCGGTTCGGGCGGGGAGCTGTTTTTT. Translated: CASSQRGSGGELFF. Full variable domain (remainder filled in from reference TRBV14 and TRBJ2-2): EAGVTQFPSHSVIEKGQTVTLRCDPISGHDNLYWYRRVMGKEIKFLLHFVKESKQDESGMPNNRFLAERTGGTYSTLKVQPAELEDSGVYFCASSQRGSGGELFFGEGSRLTVL.

V and J are TRBV6-5 and TRBJ1-1, with D perhaps matching TRBD1 (6 bases). V lost 7 bases to trimming and J lost 12 bases, with 21 bases between them. This CDR3 has 13 amino acids. From germline, CDR1 is MNHEY and CDR2 SVGAGI. This CDR3 reads CASKAAPDRRPFF. The CDR3 DNA reads as TGTGCCAGCAAGGCCGCCCCGGACAGAAGGCCTTTCTTT.

The rearrangement joins TRBV7-6 to TRBJ2-3; D ambiguous. The V and J ends lost 5 bases and 2 bases respectively, with 8 bases between them. CDR1 SGHVS and CDR2 FNYEAQ come from the germline V gene. This CDR3 contains 13 residues. CDR3: CASSRSFTDTQYF. CDR3 in DNA: TGTGCCAGCAGCCGGAGCTTCACAGATACGCAGTATTTT.

The chain combines TRBV7-3 with TRBJ2-1, with 10 bases identical to TRBD2. The J segment lost 9 bases and the V segment lost 5 bases, leaving 13 bases of the junction unmatched. The CDR3 sequence is 16 residues long. Germline loops: CDR1 SGHTA, CDR2 FQGTGA. The CDR3, as DNA: TGTGCCAGCAGCCTGGAGGGGGGGCTAGCGGGAGTTGAGCAGTTCTTC. Amino acid sequence: CASSLEGGLAGVEQFF.